There are a few counts of the clone carrying this T cell receptor beta chain. This record comes from a study of T cells after yellow fever vaccination. CDR3 size: 17 residues. The V gene end was trimmed by 0 bases and the J gene end by 6 bases; junction bases not matched to a gene: 7. Looked up from germline, CDR1 is MNHEY and CDR2 is SVGAGI. The authors made TCR cDNA by 5'RACE template switching, adding a universal primer site and UMIs. TCRdb processed the 5' RACE reads anew with MiXCR; each CDR3 protein has one entry. Here the sample spans 200,000 to 300,000 distinct CDR3 sequences, 6.5% to 7.5% being singletons.

The source material was CD4+ T cells sorted from PBMCs, sampled on the day of the yellow fever booster vaccination. This clonotype was obtained from a man aged 30 to 45 who received the YFV17D yellow fever vaccine. V and J are TRBV6-5 and TRBJ2-2; TRBD1 agrees at 10 bases. The CDR3 DNA reads TGTGCCAGCAGTTACTCGGACAGGGGGGTCGCCCCCGGGGAGCTGTTTTTT. Amino acids: CASSYSDRGVAPGELFF.